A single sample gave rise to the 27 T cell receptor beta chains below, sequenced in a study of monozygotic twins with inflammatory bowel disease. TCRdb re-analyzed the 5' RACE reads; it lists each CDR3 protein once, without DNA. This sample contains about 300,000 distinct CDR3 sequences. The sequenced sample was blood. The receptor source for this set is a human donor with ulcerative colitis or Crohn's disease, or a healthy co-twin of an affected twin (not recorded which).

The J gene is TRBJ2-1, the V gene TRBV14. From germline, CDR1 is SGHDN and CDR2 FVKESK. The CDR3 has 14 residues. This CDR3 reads CASSQAQSTKVQFF. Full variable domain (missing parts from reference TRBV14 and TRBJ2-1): EAGVTQFPSHSVIEKGQTVTLRCDPISGHDNLYWYRRVMGKEIKFLLHFVKESKQDESGMPNNRFLAERTGGTYSTLKVQPAELEDSGVYFCASSQAQSTKVQFFGPGTRLTVL.

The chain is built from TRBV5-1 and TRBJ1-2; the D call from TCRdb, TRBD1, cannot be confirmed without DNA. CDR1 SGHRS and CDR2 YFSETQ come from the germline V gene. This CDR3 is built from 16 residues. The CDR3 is CARSCEAGGEDYGYTF.

CDR3 protein: CASSLDNEQFF. J is TRBJ2-1 and V is TRBV7-9. This CDR3 has 11 residues. Germline lookup yields CDR1 SEHNR and CDR2 FQNEAQ (reference sequence).

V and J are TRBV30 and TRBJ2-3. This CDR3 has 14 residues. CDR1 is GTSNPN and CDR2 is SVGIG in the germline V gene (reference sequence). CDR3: CAWSVGYDTDTQYF.

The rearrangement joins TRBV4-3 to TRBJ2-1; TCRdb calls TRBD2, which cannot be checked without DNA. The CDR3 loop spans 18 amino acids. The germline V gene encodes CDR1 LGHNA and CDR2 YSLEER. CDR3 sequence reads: CASSRYGGAVRYNNEQFF.

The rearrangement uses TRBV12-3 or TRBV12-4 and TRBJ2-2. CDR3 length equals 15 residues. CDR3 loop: CASRHSDTNTGELFF.

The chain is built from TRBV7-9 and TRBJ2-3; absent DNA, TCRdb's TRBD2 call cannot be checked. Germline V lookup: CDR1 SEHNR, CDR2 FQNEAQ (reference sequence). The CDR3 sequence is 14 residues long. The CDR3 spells CASGTGGLTDTQYF.

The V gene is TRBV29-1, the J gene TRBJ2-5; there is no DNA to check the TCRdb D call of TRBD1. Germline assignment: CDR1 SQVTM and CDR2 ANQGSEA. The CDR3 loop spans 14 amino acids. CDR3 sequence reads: CSVWDRVGQETQYF.

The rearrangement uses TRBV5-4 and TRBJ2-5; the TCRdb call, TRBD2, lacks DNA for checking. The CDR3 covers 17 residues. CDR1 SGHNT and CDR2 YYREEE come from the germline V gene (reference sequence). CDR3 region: CASSLPPTSGIKETQYF. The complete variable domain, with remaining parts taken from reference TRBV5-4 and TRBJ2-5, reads ETGVTQSPTHLIKTRGQQVTLRCSSQSGHNTVSWYQQALGQGPQFIFQYYREEENGRGNFPPRFSGLQFPNYSSELNVNALELDDSALYLCASSLPPTSGIKETQYFGPGTRLLVL.

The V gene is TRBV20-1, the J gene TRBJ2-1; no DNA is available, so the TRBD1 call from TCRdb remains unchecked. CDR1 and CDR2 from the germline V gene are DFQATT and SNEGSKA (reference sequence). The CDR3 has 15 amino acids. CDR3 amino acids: CSAYPGGGPNNEQFF.

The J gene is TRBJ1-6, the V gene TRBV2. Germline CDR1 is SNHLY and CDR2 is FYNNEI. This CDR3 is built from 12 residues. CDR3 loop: CASSGTRSPLHF.

The CDR3 is CATSKGQGLMSYNEQFF. The chain combines TRBV24-1 with TRBJ2-1; the TCRdb D gene call, TRBD1, has no DNA to confirm it. Germline V CDR1 and CDR2: KGHDR, SFDVKD. The CDR3 is made up of 17 amino acids.

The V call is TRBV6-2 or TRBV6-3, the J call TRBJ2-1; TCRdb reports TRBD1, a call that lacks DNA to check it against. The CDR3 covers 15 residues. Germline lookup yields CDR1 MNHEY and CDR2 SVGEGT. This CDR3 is CASSYPGKGYNEQFF.

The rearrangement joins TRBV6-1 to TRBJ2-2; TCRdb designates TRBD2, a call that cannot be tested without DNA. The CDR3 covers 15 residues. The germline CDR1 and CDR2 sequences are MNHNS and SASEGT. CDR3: CASKASGSWTGELFF.

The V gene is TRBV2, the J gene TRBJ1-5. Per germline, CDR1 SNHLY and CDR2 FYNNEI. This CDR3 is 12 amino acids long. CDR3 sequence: CASSETRQPQHF. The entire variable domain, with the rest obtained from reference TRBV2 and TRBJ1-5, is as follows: EPEVTQTPSHQVTQMGQEVILRCVPISNHLYFYWYRQILGQKVEFLVSFYNNEISEKSEIFDDQFSVERPDGSNFTLKIRSTKLEDSAMYFCASSETRQPQHFGDGTRLSIL.

The CDR3 protein is CASSYKVGGYNEQFF. This rearrangement joins TRBV6-5 to TRBJ2-1; no DNA is available, so the TRBD2 call from TCRdb remains unchecked. The CDR3 loop spans 15 amino acids. CDR1 is MNHEY and CDR2 is SVGAGI in the germline V gene.

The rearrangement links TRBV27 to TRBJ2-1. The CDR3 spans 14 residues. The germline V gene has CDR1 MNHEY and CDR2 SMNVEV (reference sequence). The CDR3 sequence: CASSLFSHYNEQFF.

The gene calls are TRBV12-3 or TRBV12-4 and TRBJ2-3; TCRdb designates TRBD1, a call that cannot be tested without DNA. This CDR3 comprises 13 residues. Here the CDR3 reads CASRPGGRGVQYF.

This CDR3 is CASSRSDGNQPQHF. This sequence joins TRBV18 and TRBJ1-5. The CDR3 has 14 amino acids. Germline CDR1 is KGHSH and CDR2 is LQKENI.

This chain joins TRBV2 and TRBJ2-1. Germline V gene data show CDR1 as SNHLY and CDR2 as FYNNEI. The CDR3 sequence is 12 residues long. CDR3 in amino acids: CASGDSYNEQFF. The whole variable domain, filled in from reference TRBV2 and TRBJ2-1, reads EPEVTQTPSHQVTQMGQEVILRCVPISNHLYFYWYRQILGQKVEFLVSFYNNEISEKSEIFDDQFSVERPDGSNFTLKIRSTKLEDSAMYFCASGDSYNEQFFGPGTRLTVL.

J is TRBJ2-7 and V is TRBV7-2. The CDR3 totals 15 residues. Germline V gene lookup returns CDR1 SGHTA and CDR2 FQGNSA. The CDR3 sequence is CASSVGTASSYEQYF.

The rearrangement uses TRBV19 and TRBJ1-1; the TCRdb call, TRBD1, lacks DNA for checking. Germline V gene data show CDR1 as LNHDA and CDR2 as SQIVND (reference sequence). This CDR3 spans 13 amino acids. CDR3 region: CASSTGGGTEAFF.

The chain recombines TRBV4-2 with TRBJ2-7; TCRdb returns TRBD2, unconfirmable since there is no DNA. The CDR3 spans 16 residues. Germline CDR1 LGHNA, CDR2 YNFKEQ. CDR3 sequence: CASRPTILAGVVEQYF.

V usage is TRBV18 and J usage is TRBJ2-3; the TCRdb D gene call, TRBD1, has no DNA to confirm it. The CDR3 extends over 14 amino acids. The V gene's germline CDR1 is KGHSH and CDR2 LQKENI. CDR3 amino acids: CASSSPGAPDTQYF. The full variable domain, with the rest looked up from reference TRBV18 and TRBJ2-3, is NAGVMQNPRHLVRRRGQEARLRCSPMKGHSHVYWYRQLPEEGLKFMVYLQKENIIDESGMPKERFSAEFPKEGPSILRIQQVVRGDSAAYFCASSSPGAPDTQYFGPGTRLTVL.

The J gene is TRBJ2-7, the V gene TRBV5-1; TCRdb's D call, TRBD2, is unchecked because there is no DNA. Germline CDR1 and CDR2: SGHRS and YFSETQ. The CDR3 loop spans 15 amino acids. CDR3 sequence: CASSSLPTTSYEQYF.

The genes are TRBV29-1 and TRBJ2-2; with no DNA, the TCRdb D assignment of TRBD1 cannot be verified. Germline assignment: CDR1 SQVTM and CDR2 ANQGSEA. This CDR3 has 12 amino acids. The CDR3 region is CSGLQGTGELFF.

CDR3: CASSFIGDVANYGYTF. The chain combines TRBV6-5 with TRBJ1-2. This CDR3 contains 16 residues. The germline CDR1 and CDR2 sequences are MNHEY and SVGAGI.